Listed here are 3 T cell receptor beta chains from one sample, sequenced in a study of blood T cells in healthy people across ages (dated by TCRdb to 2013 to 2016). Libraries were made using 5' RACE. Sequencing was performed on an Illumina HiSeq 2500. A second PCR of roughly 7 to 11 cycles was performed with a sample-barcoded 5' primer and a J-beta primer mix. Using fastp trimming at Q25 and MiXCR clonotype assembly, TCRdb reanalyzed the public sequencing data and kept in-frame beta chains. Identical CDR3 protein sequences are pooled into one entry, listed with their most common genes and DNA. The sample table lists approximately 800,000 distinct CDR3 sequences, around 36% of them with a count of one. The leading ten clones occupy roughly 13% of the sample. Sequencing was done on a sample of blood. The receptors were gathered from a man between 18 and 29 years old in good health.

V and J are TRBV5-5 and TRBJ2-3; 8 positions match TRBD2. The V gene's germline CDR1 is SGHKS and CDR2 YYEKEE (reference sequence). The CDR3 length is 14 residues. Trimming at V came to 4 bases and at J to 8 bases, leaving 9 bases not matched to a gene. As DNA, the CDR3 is TGTGCCAGCAGCCTCGGGGGGGTGCAAGTTACGCAGTATTTT. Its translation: CASSLGGVQVTQYF.

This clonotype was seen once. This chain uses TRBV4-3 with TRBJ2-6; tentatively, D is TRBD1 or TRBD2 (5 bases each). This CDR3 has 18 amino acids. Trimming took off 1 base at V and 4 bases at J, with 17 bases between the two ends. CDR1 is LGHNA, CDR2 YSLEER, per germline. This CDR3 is CASSQALLERGGANVLTF. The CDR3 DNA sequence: TGCGCCAGCAGCCAAGCCCTGTTGGAGAGGGGAGGGGCCAACGTCCTGACTTTC.

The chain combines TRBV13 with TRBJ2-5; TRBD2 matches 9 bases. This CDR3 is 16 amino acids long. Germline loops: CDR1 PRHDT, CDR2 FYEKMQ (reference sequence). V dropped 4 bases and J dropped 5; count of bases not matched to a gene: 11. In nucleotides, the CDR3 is TGTGCCAGCAGCTCCTCTAGCGGGGATTACCGGGAGACCCAGTACTTC. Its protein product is CASSSSSGDYRETQYF.